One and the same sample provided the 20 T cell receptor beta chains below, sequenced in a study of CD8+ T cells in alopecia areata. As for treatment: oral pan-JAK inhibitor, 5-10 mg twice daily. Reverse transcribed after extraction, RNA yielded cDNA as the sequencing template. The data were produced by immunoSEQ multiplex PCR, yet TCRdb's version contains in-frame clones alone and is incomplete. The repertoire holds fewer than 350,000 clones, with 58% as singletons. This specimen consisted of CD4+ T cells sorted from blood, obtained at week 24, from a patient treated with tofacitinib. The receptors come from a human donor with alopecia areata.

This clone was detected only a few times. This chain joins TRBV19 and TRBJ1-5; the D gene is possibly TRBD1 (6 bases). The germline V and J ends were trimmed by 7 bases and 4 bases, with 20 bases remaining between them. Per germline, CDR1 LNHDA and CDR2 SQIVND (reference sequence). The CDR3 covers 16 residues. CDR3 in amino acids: CASTDLQGQSNQPQHF. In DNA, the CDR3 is TGTGCCAGTACTGACCTCCAAGGACAGTCAAATCAGCCCCAGCATTTT.

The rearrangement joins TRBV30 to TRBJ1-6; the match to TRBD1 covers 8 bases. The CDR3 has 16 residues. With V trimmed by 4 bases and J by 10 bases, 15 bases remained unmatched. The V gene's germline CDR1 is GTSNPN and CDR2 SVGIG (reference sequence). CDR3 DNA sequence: TGTGCCTGGACCGGGACAGGAACAATTTATGGGTCACCCCTCCACTTT. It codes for CAWTGTGTIYGSPLHF.

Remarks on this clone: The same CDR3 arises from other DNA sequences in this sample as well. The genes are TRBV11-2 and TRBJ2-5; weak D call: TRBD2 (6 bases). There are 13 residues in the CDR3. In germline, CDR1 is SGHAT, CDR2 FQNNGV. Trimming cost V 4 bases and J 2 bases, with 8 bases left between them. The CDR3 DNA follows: TGTGCCAGCAGCTCGGGACTTCAAGAGACCCAGTACTTC. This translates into CASSSGLQETQYF.

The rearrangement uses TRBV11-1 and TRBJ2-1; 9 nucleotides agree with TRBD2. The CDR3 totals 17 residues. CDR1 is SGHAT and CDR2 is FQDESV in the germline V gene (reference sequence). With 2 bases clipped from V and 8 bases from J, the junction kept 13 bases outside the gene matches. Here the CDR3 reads CASSLRPLAGGADEQFF. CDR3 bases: TGTGCCAGCAGCTTACGCCCGCTGGCGGGGGGGGCGGATGAGCAGTTCTTC.

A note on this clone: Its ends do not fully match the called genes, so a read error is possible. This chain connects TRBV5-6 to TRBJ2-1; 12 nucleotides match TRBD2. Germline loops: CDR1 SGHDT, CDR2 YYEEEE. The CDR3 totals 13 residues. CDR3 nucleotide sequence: TGTGCCAGCAACTTGGGACTAGCGGGTGAGCAGTTCTTC. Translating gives CASNLGLAGEQFF.

The CDR3 loop is CASSSLGQGNQPQHF. The DNA of the CDR3 is TGTGCCAGCAGTTCTCTAGGACAGGGAAATCAGCCCCAGCATTTT. This sequence joins TRBV6-5 and TRBJ1-5; 8 bases agree with TRBD1. In germline, CDR1 is MNHEY, CDR2 SVGAGI. V lost 4 bases and J lost 4; bases outside the gene matches: 6. The CDR3 spans 15 residues.

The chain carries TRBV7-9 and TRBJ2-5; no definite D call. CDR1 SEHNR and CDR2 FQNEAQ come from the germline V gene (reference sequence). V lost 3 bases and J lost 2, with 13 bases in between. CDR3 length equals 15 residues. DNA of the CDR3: TGTGCCAGCAGCTTCCCCCGGGCAGCTCAAGAGACCCAGTACTTC. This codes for CASSFPRAAQETQYF.

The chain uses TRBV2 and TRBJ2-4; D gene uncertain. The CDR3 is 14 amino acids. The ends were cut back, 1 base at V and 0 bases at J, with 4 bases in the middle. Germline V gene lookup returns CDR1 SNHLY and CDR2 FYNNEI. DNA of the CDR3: TGTGCCAGCAGTGAAGACCTAGCCAAAAACATTCAGTACTTC. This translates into CASSEDLAKNIQYF.

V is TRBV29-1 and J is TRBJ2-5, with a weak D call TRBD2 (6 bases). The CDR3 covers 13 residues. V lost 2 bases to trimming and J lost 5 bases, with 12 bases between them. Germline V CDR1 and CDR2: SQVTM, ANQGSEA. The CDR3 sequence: CSVEWRDRETQYF. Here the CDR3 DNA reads TGCAGCGTTGAATGGCGGGATCGGGAGACCCAGTACTTC.

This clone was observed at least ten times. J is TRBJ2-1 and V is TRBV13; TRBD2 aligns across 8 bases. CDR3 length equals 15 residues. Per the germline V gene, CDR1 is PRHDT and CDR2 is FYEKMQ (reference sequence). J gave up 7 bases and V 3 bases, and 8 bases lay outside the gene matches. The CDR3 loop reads CASSFTGGPINEQFF. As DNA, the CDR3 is TGTGCCAGCAGCTTCACGGGGGGGCCGATAAATGAGCAGTTCTTC.

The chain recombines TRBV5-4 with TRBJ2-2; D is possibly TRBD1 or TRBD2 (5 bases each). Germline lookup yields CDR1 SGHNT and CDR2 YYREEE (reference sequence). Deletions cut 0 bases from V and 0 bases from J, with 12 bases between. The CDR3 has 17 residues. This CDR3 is CASSLGFEGTNTGELFF. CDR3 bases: TGTGCCAGCAGCTTGGGGTTTGAGGGGACGAACACCGGGGAGCTGTTTTTT.

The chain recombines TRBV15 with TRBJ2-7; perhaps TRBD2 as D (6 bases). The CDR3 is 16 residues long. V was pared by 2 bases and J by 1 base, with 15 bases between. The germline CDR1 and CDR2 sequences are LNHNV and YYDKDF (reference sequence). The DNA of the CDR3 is TGTGCCACCAGCAGACTGGGTGGAGGGGAATCCTACGAGCAGTACTTC. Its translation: CATSRLGGGESYEQYF.

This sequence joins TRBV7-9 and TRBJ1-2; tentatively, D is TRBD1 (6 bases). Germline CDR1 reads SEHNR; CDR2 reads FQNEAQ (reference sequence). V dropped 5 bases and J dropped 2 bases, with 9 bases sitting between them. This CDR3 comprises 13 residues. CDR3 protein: CASSADRNYGYTF. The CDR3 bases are TGTGCCAGCAGCGCGGACAGAAACTATGGCTACACCTTC.

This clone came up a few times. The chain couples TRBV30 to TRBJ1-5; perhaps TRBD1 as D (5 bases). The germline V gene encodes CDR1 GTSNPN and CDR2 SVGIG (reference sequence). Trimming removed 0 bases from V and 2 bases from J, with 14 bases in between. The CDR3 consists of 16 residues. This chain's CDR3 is CAWSVRGVGGNQPQHF. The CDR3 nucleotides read TGTGCCTGGAGTGTACGGGGGGTTGGGGGCAATCAGCCCCAGCATTTT. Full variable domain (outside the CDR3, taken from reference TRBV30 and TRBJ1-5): SQTIHQWPATLVQPVGSPLSLECTVEGTSNPNLYWYRQAAGRGLQLLFYSVGIGQISSEVPQNLSASRPQDRQFILSSKKLLLSDSGFYLCAWSVRGVGGNQPQHFGDGTRLSIL.

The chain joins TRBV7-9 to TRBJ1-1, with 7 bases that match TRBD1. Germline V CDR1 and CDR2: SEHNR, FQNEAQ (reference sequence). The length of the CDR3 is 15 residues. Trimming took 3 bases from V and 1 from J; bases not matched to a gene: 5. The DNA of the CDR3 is TGTGCCAGCAGCTTGACAGGGACTTCGAACACTGAAGCTTTCTTT. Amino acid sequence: CASSLTGTSNTEAFF.

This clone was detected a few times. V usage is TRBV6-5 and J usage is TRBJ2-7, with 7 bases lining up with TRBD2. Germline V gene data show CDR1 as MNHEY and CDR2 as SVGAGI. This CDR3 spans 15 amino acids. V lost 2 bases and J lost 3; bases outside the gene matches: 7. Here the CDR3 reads CASSYAAGVSYEQYF. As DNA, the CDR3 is TGTGCCAGCAGTTACGCCGCGGGGGTAAGCTACGAGCAGTACTTC.

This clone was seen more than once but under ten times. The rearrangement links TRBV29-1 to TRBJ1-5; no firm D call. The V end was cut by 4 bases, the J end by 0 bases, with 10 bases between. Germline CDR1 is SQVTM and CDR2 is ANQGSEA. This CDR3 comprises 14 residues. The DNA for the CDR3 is TGCAGCGTTGGGCAGTCGCATAGCAATCAGCCCCAGCATTTT. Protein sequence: CSVGQSHSNQPQHF.

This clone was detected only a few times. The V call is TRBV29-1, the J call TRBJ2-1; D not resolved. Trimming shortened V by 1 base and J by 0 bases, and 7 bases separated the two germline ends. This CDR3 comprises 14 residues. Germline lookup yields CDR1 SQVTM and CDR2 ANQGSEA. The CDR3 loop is CSVEVQASYNEQFF. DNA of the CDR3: TGCAGCGTTGAAGTCCAGGCCTCCTACAATGAGCAGTTCTTC.

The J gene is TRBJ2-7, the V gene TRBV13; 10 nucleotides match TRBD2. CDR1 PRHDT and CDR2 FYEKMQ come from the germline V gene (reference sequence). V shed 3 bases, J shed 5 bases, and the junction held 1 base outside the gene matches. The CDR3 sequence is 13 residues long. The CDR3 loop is CASSLSGGDEQYF. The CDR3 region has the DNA TGTGCCAGCAGCTTGAGCGGGGGGGACGAGCAGTACTTC.

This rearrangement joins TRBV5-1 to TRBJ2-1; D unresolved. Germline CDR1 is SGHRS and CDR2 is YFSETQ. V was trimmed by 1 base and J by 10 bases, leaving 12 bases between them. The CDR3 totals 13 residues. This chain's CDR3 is CASSLRRGAEQFF. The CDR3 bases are TGCGCCAGCAGCTTGAGACGTGGCGCAGAGCAGTTCTTC.